This T cell receptor beta chain was retrieved from a study of human T cells and chemical hapten exposure. Study at large: Diagnoses of alopecia areata, totalis or universalis occurred in mostly female patients.

This clonotype was picked up many times. Time point defined: patch test 1, 2 weeks after DPC sensitization. Treatment reported: therapeutic diphenylcyclopropenone sensitization with weekly scalp DPC. Individual cDNA molecules in this library carried unique molecular identifiers. A single record per CDR3 protein comes from TCRdb applying MiXCR to the RACE reads. Found here are approximately 340,000 distinct CDR3 sequences, about 7% of them singletons; the top ten hold about 8%. Germline-derived CDR1 and CDR2 are KGHSH and LQKENI. The CDR3 loop spans 16 amino acids. V lost 3 bases and J lost 5, with 19 bases in between.

The starting material was whole blood, obtained in connection with sensitization to the hapten diphenylcyclopropenone (DPC). The sequence came from a woman under 30 with alopecia areata. Some clones in this sample may be carry-over from other donors' samples. The chain carries TRBV18 and TRBJ2-5; D is uncertain. CDR3: CASSPPPPKLDETQYF. The CDR3 bases are TGTGCCAGCTCACCCCCGCCCCCGAAGCTTGATGAGACCCAGTACTTC. Full variable domain (rest looked up from reference TRBV18 and TRBJ2-5): NAGVMQNPRHLVRRRGQEARLRCSPMKGHSHVYWYRQLPEEGLKFMVYLQKENIIDESGMPKERFSAEFPKEGPSILRIQQVVRGDSAAYFCASSPPPPKLDETQYFGPGTRLLVL.